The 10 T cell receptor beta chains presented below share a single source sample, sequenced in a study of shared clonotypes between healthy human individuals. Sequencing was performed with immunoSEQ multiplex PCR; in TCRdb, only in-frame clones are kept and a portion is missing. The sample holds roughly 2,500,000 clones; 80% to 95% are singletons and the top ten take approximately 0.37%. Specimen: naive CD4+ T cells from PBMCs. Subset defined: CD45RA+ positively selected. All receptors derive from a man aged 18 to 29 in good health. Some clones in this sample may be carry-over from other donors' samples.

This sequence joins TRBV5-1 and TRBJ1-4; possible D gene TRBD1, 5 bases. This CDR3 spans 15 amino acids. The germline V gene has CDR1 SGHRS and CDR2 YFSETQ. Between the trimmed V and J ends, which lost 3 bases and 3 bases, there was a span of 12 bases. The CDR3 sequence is CASSSWGDANEKLFF. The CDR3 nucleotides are TGCGCCAGCAGCTCCTGGGGGGACGCTAATGAAAAACTGTTTTTT.

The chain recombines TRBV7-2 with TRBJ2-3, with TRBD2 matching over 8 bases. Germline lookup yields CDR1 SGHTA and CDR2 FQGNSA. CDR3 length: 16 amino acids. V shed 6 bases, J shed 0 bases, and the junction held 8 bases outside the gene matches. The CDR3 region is CASRPPGGLSTDTQYF. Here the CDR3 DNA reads TGTGCCAGCAGACCTCCGGGGGGGCTAAGCACAGATACGCAGTATTTT.

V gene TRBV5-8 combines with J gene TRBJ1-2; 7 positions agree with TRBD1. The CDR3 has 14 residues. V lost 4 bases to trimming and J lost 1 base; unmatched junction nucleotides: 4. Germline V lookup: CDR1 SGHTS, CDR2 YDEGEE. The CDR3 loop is CASSRQGSNYGYTF. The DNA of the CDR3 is TGTGCCAGCAGCCGACAGGGAAGTAACTATGGCTACACCTTC.

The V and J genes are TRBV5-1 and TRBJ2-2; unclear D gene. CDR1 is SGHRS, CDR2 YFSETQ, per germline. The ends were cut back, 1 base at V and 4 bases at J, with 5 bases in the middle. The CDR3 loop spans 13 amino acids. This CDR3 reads CASSLIPTGELFF. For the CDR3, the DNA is TGCGCCAGCAGCTTGATCCCCACCGGGGAGCTGTTTTTT. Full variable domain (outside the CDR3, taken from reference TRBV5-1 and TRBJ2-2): KAGVTQTPRYLIKTRGQQVTLSCSPISGHRSVSWYQQTPGQGLQFLFEYFSETQRNKGNFPGRFSGRQFSNSRSEMNVSTLELGDSALYLCASSLIPTGELFFGEGSRLTVL.

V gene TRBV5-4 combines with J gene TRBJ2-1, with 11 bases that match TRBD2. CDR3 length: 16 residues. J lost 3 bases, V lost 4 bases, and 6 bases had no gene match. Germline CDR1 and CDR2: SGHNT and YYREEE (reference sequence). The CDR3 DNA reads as TGTGCCAGCAGCACCGGGACTAGCGGAGGCTACAATGAGCAGTTCTTC. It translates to CASSTGTSGGYNEQFF.

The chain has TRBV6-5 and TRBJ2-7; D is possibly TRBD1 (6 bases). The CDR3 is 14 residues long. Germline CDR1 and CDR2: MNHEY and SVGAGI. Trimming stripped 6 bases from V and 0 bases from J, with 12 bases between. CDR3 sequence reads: CASRRDTSSYEQYF. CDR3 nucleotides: TGTGCCAGCAGGAGGGACACGAGCTCCTACGAGCAGTACTTC.

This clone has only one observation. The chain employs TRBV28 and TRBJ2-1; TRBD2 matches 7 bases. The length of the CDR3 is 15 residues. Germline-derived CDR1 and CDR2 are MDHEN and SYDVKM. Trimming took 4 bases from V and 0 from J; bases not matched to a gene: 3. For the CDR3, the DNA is TGTGCCAGCAGTTCTAGCGGAGCCTCCTACAATGAGCAGTTCTTC. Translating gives CASSSSGASYNEQFF.

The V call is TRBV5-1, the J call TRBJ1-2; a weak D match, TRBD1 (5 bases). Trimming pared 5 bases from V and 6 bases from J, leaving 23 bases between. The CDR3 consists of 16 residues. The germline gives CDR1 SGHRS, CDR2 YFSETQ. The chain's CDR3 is CASRKRTLLGEDGYTF. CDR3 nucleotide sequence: TGCGCCAGCAGAAAAAGGACACTGCTGGGAGAGGATGGCTACACCTTC.

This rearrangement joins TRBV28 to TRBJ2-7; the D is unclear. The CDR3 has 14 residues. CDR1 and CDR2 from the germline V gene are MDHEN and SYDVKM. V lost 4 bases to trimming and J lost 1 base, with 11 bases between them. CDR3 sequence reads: CASSSRRESYEQYF. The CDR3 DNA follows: TGTGCCAGCAGTTCCCGACGAGAATCCTACGAGCAGTACTTC.

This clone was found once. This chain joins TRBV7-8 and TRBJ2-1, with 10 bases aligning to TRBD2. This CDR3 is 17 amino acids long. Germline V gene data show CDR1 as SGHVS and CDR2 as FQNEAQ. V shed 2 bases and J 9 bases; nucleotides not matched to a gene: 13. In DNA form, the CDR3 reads TGTGCCAGCAGCTTAAGGGGCGGGCTAGCGGGAGAGGGTGAGCAGTTCTTC. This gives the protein CASSLRGGLAGEGEQFF. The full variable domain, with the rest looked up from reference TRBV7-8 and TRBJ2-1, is GAGVSQSPRYKVAKRGQDVALRCDPISGHVSLFWYQQALGQGPEFLTYFQNEAQLDKSGLPSDRFFAERPEGSVSTLKIQRTQQEDSAVYLCASSLRGGLAGEGEQFFGPGTRLTVL.